A selection of T cell receptor beta chains follows, all from one sample in a study of CD8 T cells in Susac syndrome. TCRdb re-called the immunoSEQ multiplex PCR reads with MiXCR, one entry per CDR3 protein. This table has about 210,000 distinct CDR3 sequences, about 96% appearing once. Sample: CD4+ T cells from PBMCs. These receptors all stem from a human donor with multiple sclerosis. CDR3s include the opening cysteine and the closing phenylalanine or tryptophan. The D gene is left open where the match is weak. Only some rows state a clone size, as once, few, many or a class for expanded clones.

J gene: TRBJ2-4; D gene: NA; clone size: NA; V gene: TRBV20-1; CDR3 protein: CSAPWAEEGIQYF; CDR3 DNA: TGCAGTGCTCCATGGGCGGAAGAGGGCATTCAGTACTTC
J gene: TRBJ2-1; D gene: TRBD1; clone size: NA; V gene: TRBV28; CDR3 protein: CASTKGQALEQFF; CDR3 DNA: TGTGCCAGCACTAAGGGACAGGCCCTTGAGCAGTTCTTC
J gene: TRBJ1-1; D gene: TRBD1; clone size: NA; V gene: TRBV29-1; CDR3 protein: CSVARGTGGTEAFF; CDR3 DNA: TGCAGCGTTGCCCGAGGGACAGGGGGCACTGAAGCTTTCTTT
J gene: TRBJ2-2; D gene: NA; clone size: NA; V gene: TRBV24-1; CDR3 protein: CATSREAGELFF; CDR3 DNA: TGTGCCACCAGTCGTGAGGCCGGGGAGCTGTTTTTT
J gene: TRBJ2-5; D gene: NA; clone size: NA; V gene: TRBV11-2; CDR3 protein: CASSARGHLIETQYF; CDR3 DNA: TGTGCCAGCAGCGCTAGAGGCCACCTAATAGAGACCCAGTACTTC
J gene: TRBJ2-5; D gene: NA; clone size: NA; V gene: TRBV29-1; CDR3 protein: CSGGINRLETQYF; CDR3 DNA: TGCAGCGGTGGGATTAACAGACTGGAGACCCAGTACTTC
J gene: TRBJ2-1; D gene: NA; clone size: NA; V gene: TRBV9; CDR3 protein: CASSVVGGYNEQFF; CDR3 DNA: TGTGCCAGCAGCGTAGTGGGTGGCTACAATGAGCAGTTCTTC
J gene: TRBJ1-5; D gene: NA; clone size: NA; V gene: TRBV7-8; CDR3 protein: CASSRAIRDSNQPQHF; CDR3 DNA: TGTGCCAGCAGCCGCGCAATCCGGGACAGCAATCAGCCCCAGCATTTT
J gene: TRBJ2-5; D gene: NA; clone size: once; V gene: TRBV19; CDR3 protein: CASSSHETQYF; CDR3 DNA: TGTGCCAGTAGTTCCCACGAGACCCAGTACTTC
J gene: TRBJ2-3; D gene: TRBD2; clone size: NA; V gene: TRBV29-1; CDR3 protein: CSVEKSGSFTDTQYF; CDR3 DNA: TGCAGCGTTGAAAAGAGCGGGAGCTTCACAGATACGCAGTATTTT
J gene: TRBJ2-2; D gene: TRBD2; clone size: NA; V gene: TRBV5-1; CDR3 protein: CASSLRRESGELFF; CDR3 DNA: TGCGCCAGCAGCTTGAGGCGGGAGTCCGGGGAGCTGTTTTTT
J gene: TRBJ2-7; D gene: TRBD2; clone size: NA; V gene: TRBV28; CDR3 protein: CASSSTAGTIF; CDR3 DNA: TGTGCCAGCAGTTCTACCGCCGGGACTATCTTC
J gene: TRBJ1-1; D gene: NA; clone size: once; V gene: TRBV30; CDR3 protein: CAWMREVEAFF; CDR3 DNA: TGTGCCTGGATGCGGGAAGTCGAAGCTTTCTTT
J gene: TRBJ2-1; D gene: TRBD1; clone size: NA; V gene: TRBV27; CDR3 protein: CASSGQGMDEQFF; CDR3 DNA: TGTGCCAGCTCAGGACAGGGTATGGATGAGCAGTTCTTC
J gene: TRBJ1-1; D gene: NA; clone size: NA; V gene: TRBV6-5; CDR3 protein: CASSYATGTEAFF; CDR3 DNA: TGTGCCAGCAGTTACGCGACGGGCACTGAAGCTTTCTTT
J gene: TRBJ1-6; D gene: NA; clone size: NA; V gene: TRBV20-1; CDR3 protein: CSARDRGIITNSPLHF; CDR3 DNA: TGCAGTGCTAGAGATCGAGGGATTATCACCAATTCACCCCTCCACTTT
J gene: TRBJ2-3; D gene: NA; clone size: NA; V gene: TRBV3-1; CDR3 protein: CATGEGTDTQYF; CDR3 DNA: TGTGCCACGGGGGAGGGCACAGATACGCAGTATTTT
J gene: TRBJ2-2; D gene: NA; clone size: once; V gene: TRBV5-1; CDR3 protein: CASSLGRSSNTGELFF; CDR3 DNA: TGCGCCAGCAGCTTGGGACGATCCTCGAACACCGGGGAGCTGTTTTTT
J gene: TRBJ2-7; D gene: NA; clone size: once; V gene: TRBV30; CDR3 protein: CAWSPTIRRREQYF; CDR3 DNA: TGTGCCTGGAGTCCCACAATCCGGCGGAGGGAGCAGTACTTC
J gene: TRBJ2-4; D gene: NA; clone size: NA; V gene: TRBV2; CDR3 protein: CASSYGQPLAKNIQYF; CDR3 DNA: TGTGCCAGCAGTTATGGACAACCCCTAGCCAAAAACATTCAGTACTTC
J gene: TRBJ1-2; D gene: NA; clone size: NA; V gene: TRBV29-1; CDR3 protein: CSVETVGYTF; CDR3 DNA: TGCAGCGTTGAAACGGTTGGCTACACCTTC
J gene: TRBJ2-2; D gene: TRBD1; clone size: NA; V gene: TRBV7-8; CDR3 protein: CASSPRNRGVGGELFF; CDR3 DNA: TGTGCCAGCAGCCCAAGAAACAGGGGAGTTGGCGGGGAGCTGTTTTTT
J gene: TRBJ1-1; D gene: NA; clone size: once; V gene: TRBV5-6; CDR3 protein: CASSPGGSKGEAFF; CDR3 DNA: TGTGCCAGCAGCCCCGGGGGAAGTAAGGGTGAAGCTTTCTTT
J gene: TRBJ1-3; D gene: NA; clone size: NA; V gene: TRBV20-1; CDR3 protein: CSAVGGSSGNTIYF; CDR3 DNA: TGCAGTGCTGTCGGTGGAAGCTCTGGAAACACCATATATTTT
J gene: TRBJ1-2; D gene: NA; clone size: NA; V gene: TRBV2; CDR3 protein: CASSLDRTSF; CDR3 DNA: TGTGCCAGCAGTCTTGACAGGACTAGCTTC
J gene: TRBJ2-5; D gene: NA; clone size: NA; V gene: TRBV18; CDR3 protein: CASSPLMGGETQYF; CDR3 DNA: TGTGCCAGCTCACCACTCATGGGGGGAGAGACCCAGTACTTC
J gene: TRBJ2-3; D gene: TRBD2; clone size: NA; V gene: TRBV28; CDR3 protein: CASRLAGAADTQYF; CDR3 DNA: TGTGCCAGCAGACTAGCGGGGGCGGCAGATACGCAGTATTTT
J gene: TRBJ1-2; D gene: NA; clone size: NA; V gene: TRBV5-1; CDR3 protein: CASRPGTDFMAGYTF; CDR3 DNA: TGCGCCAGCAGACCCGGGACGGACTTCATGGCTGGCTACACCTTC
J gene: TRBJ2-1; D gene: NA; clone size: NA; V gene: TRBV2; CDR3 protein: CASSNRGGGNEQFF; CDR3 DNA: TGTGCCAGCAGCAACCGGGGAGGGGGCAATGAGCAGTTCTTC
J gene: TRBJ1-6; D gene: TRBD1; clone size: NA; V gene: TRBV7-9; CDR3 protein: CASSPGTGSYNSPLHF; CDR3 DNA: TGTGCCAGCAGCCCCGGGACAGGGTCCTATAATTCACCCCTCCACTTT
J gene: TRBJ2-1; D gene: NA; clone size: NA; V gene: TRBV28; CDR3 protein: CASSLAGMVNEQFF; CDR3 DNA: TGTGCCAGCAGTTTAGCAGGGATGGTCAATGAGCAGTTCTTC
J gene: TRBJ2-1; D gene: TRBD2; clone size: NA; V gene: TRBV12-3/TRBV12-4; CDR3 protein: CASTKLAGFNEQFF; CDR3 DNA: TGTGCCAGCACCAAACTAGCGGGGTTCAATGAGCAGTTCTTC
J gene: TRBJ2-2; D gene: NA; clone size: NA; V gene: TRBV14; CDR3 protein: CASSQDLGGELFF; CDR3 DNA: TGTGCCAGCAGCCAAGATTTAGGCGGGGAGCTGTTTTTT
J gene: TRBJ2-1; D gene: NA; clone size: NA; V gene: TRBV24-1; CDR3 protein: CATSDPRWYNQQFF; CDR3 DNA: TGTGCCACCAGTGATCCCCGGTGGTACAATCAGCAGTTCTTC
J gene: TRBJ2-2; D gene: TRBD1; clone size: NA; V gene: TRBV27; CDR3 protein: CASALWDRVTGELFF; CDR3 DNA: TGTGCCAGCGCGTTGTGGGACAGGGTTACCGGGGAGCTGTTTTTT
J gene: TRBJ1-2; D gene: TRBD1; clone size: NA; V gene: TRBV9; CDR3 protein: CASSSTGDGDGYTF; CDR3 DNA: TGTGCCAGCAGCTCAACAGGGGACGGAGATGGCTACACCTTC
J gene: TRBJ1-1; D gene: NA; clone size: NA; V gene: TRBV27; CDR3 protein: CASSFGLQNTEAFF; CDR3 DNA: TGTGCCAGCAGTTTTGGACTGCAGAACACTGAAGCTTTCTTT
J gene: TRBJ1-1; D gene: TRBD1; clone size: NA; V gene: TRBV12-3/TRBV12-4; CDR3 protein: CASREYQGGTEAFF; CDR3 DNA: TGTGCCAGCAGGGAGTATCAGGGGGGGACTGAAGCTTTCTTT
J gene: TRBJ2-3; D gene: NA; clone size: NA; V gene: TRBV7-2; CDR3 protein: CASSLSRVADTQYF; CDR3 DNA: TGTGCCAGCAGCTTATCCAGGGTGGCAGATACGCAGTATTTT
J gene: TRBJ2-6; D gene: TRBD1; clone size: NA; V gene: TRBV20-1; CDR3 protein: CSARGQGGGANVLTF; CDR3 DNA: TGCAGTGCTAGAGGACAGGGGGGTGGGGCCAACGTCCTGACTTTC
J gene: TRBJ2-7; D gene: TRBD2; clone size: NA; V gene: TRBV7-9; CDR3 protein: CATTSGDYEQYF; CDR3 DNA: TGTGCCACGACTAGCGGGGACTACGAGCAGTACTTC
J gene: TRBJ2-7; D gene: NA; clone size: NA; V gene: TRBV29-1; CDR3 protein: CSVEGAFYEQYF; CDR3 DNA: TGCAGCGTTGAGGGCGCCTTCTACGAGCAGTACTTC
J gene: TRBJ1-2; D gene: NA; clone size: NA; V gene: TRBV3-1; CDR3 protein: CASSQVTVGGYTF; CDR3 DNA: TGTGCCAGCAGCCAAGTGACAGTCGGTGGCTACACCTTC
J gene: TRBJ2-1; D gene: NA; clone size: NA; V gene: TRBV9; CDR3 protein: CASSSVGKGEQFF; CDR3 DNA: TGTGCCAGCAGCTCAGTTGGGAAGGGTGAGCAGTTCTTC
J gene: TRBJ1-1; D gene: NA; clone size: NA; V gene: TRBV7-3; CDR3 protein: CASSLLGQENTEAFF; CDR3 DNA: TGTGCCAGCAGCTTATTAGGGCAGGAGAACACTGAAGCTTTCTTT
J gene: TRBJ1-2; D gene: NA; clone size: NA; V gene: TRBV14; CDR3 protein: CASSPLVAYGYTF; CDR3 DNA: TGTGCCAGCAGCCCCCTTGTCGCCTATGGCTACACCTTC
J gene: TRBJ2-2; D gene: NA; clone size: once; V gene: TRBV29-1; CDR3 protein: CSVVPGRNTGELFF; CDR3 DNA: TGCAGCGTTGTACCCGGGAGGAACACCGGGGAGCTGTTTTTT
J gene: TRBJ2-7; D gene: TRBD1; clone size: NA; V gene: TRBV13; CDR3 protein: CASSWDRNEQYF; CDR3 DNA: TGTGCCAGCAGCTGGGACAGAAACGAGCAGTACTTC
J gene: TRBJ2-3; D gene: NA; clone size: NA; V gene: TRBV15; CDR3 protein: CATSRDRSSTDTQYF; CDR3 DNA: TGTGCCACCAGCAGAGACAGGTCTAGCACAGATACGCAGTATTTT
J gene: TRBJ1-5; D gene: TRBD1; clone size: NA; V gene: TRBV19; CDR3 protein: CASFSPGQGGNQPQHF; CDR3 DNA: TGTGCCAGTTTTTCTCCGGGACAGGGTGGCAATCAGCCCCAGCATTTT